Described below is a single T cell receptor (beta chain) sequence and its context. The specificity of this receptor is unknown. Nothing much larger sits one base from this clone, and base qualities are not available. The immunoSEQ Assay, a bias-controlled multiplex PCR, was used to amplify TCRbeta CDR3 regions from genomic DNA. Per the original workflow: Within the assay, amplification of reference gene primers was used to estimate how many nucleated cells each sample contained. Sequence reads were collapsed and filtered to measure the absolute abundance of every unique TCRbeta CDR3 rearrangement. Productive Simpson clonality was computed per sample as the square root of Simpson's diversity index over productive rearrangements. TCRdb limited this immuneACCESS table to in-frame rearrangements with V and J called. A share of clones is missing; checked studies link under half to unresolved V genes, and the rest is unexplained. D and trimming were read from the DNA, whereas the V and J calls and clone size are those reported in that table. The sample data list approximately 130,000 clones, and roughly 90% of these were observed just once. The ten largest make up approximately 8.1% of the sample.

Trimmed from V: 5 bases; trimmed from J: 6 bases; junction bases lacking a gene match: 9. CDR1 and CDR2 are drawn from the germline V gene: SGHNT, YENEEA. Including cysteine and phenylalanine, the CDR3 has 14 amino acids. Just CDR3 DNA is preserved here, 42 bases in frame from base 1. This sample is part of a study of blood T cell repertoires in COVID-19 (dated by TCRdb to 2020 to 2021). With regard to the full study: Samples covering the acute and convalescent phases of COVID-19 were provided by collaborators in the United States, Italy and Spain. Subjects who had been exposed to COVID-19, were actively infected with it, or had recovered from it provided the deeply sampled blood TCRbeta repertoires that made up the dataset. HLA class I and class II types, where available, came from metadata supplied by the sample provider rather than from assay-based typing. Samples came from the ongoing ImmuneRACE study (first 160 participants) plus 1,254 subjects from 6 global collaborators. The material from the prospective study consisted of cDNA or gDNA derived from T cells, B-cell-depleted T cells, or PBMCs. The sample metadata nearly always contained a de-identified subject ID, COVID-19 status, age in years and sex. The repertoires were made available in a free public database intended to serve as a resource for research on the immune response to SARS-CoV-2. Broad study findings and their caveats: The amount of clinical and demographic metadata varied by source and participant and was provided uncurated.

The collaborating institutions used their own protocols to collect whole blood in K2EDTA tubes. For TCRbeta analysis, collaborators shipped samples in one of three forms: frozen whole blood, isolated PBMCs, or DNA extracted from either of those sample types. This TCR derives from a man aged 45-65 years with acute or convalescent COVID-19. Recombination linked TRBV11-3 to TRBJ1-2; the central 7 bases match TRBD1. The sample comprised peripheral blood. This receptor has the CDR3 CASSSRDREDGYTF. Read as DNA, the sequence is TGTGCCAGCAGCAGCAGGGACAGAGAGGATGGCTACACCTTC.